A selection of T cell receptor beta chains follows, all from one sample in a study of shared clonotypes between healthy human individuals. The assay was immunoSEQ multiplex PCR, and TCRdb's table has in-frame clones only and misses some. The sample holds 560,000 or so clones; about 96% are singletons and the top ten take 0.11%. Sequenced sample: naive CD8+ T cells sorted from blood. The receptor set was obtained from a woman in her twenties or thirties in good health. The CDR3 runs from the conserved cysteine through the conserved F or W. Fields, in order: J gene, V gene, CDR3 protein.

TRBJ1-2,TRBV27,CASSSIGTLYGYTF
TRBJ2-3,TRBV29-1,CSVNGRGRTDTQYF
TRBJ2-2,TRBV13,CASSPRDSLTGELFF
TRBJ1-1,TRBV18,CASSPGNTEAFF
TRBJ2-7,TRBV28,CASSSYRGLQYF
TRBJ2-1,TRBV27,CASSLITGTGIANEQFF
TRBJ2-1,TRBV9,CASSTYPGTSGQDEQFF
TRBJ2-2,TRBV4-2,CASSQLGLAGGPYTGELFF
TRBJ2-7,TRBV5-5,CASSFSGGLYEQYF
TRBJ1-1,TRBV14,CASSHPGQVNTEAFF
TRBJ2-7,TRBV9,CASSVRVAGGPREQYF
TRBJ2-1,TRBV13,CASSPPAYNEQFF